Below are 10 T cell receptor beta chains sequenced from a single sample in a study of T cell responses to AZD1222 COVID-19 vaccine. Sequenced by immunoSEQ multiplex PCR; TCRdb stores in-frame clones only, minus some. The table lists some 110,000 clones, more than 65% of them singletons. The sequences come from peripheral blood, collected on day 0 of AZD1222 vaccination. The receptors were sampled from an adult in good health.

The CDR3 reads CATSDTTQRADTQYF. DNA for the CDR3: TGTGCCACCAGTGATACGACCCAAAGGGCAGATACGCAGTATTTT. The rearrangement joins TRBV24-1 to TRBJ2-3; no clear D gene. V gave up 3 bases and J gave up 4 bases, with 13 bases separating them. Germline CDR1 reads KGHDR; CDR2 reads SFDVKD. This CDR3 region has 15 residues.

CDR3 DNA sequence: TGTGCCAGCAGTTTAGAATCCTACGAGCAGTACTTC. Residues: CASSLESYEQYF. The rearrangement joins TRBV6-5 to TRBJ2-7; no definite D call. Germline V gene data show CDR1 as MNHEY and CDR2 as SVGAGI. The CDR3 contains 12 residues. Trimming shortened V by 4 bases and J by 1 base, and 5 bases separated the two germline ends.

The chain combines TRBV7-2 with TRBJ2-1; D ambiguous. Looked up from germline, CDR1 is SGHTA and CDR2 is FQGNSA. This CDR3 has 13 amino acids. The V and J ends lost 3 bases and 5 bases respectively, with 8 bases between them. The CDR3 nucleotides are TGTGCCAGCAGCTTTAGACGTGACAATGAGCAGTTCTTC. It encodes CASSFRRDNEQFF.

The chain employs TRBV7-9 and TRBJ2-7; maybe TRBD2 (8 bases). In germline, CDR1 is SEHNR, CDR2 FQNEAQ (reference sequence). Trimming removed 1 base at V and 4 bases at J, with 23 bases between. The CDR3 covers 18 residues. The CDR3 DNA reads as TGTGCCAGCAGCTTAGTGACAGGGAACCAGCGGGAGAGGTACGAGCAGTACTTC. Translated, it gives CASSLVTGNQRERYEQYF.

The chain has TRBV7-2 and TRBJ2-3; 8 bases line up with TRBD2. Germline-derived CDR1 and CDR2 are SGHTA and FQGNSA. The CDR3 sequence is 15 residues long. V lost 4 bases, J lost 5 bases, and 8 bases stayed unmatched. CDR3 sequence (DNA): TGTGCCAGCAGCTCAAGCGGGAGAAGTGGAGATACGCAGTATTTT. Translated: CASSSSGRSGDTQYF.

The chain links TRBV10-2 to TRBJ2-7; D might be TRBD1 or TRBD2, each matching 5 bases. This CDR3 is 13 amino acids long. V was cut by 3 bases and J by 1 base, with 7 bases left in between. Per germline, CDR1 WSHSY and CDR2 SAAADI. The DNA of the CDR3 is TGCGCCAGCAGTGATGGGGGATCCTACGAGCAGTACTTC. Its translation is CASSDGGSYEQYF.

V usage is TRBV4-1 and J usage is TRBJ2-1; perhaps TRBD2 as D (11 bases). This CDR3 spans 21 amino acids. V was shortened by 4 bases and J by 7 bases, with 35 bases between the two germline ends. Germline CDR1 reads MGHRA; CDR2 reads YSYEKL. The CDR3 coding sequence is TGCGCCAGCAGCCCGAGGACAGGGGGGCTAGCGGGAGGAGTCCCGAGGAATGAGCAGTTCTTC. It yields the protein CASSPRTGGLAGGVPRNEQFF.

J is TRBJ1-1 and V is TRBV2; D remains unclear. Trimming took 6 bases from V and 6 from J, leaving 11 bases between them. CDR3 length equals 12 residues. From germline, CDR1 is SNHLY and CDR2 FYNNEI. The CDR3 DNA reads TGTGCCAGCAGGGAGAACCGCCCTGAAGCTTTCTTT. Translation: CASRENRPEAFF.

The CDR3 DNA is TGTGCCACCAGCACTACTAAGACAGGTTATAGCAATCAGCCCCAGCATTTT. Translated, it gives CATSTTKTGYSNQPQHF. V gene TRBV15 combines with J gene TRBJ1-5, with a possible D match to TRBD1 (6 bases). V was trimmed by 4 bases and J by 0 bases, leaving 16 bases between them. CDR1 and CDR2 (germline): LNHNV, YYDKDF (reference sequence). This CDR3 region has 17 residues.

The chain carries TRBV12-3 or TRBV12-4 and TRBJ1-2, with D possibly being TRBD1 (5 bases). The CDR3 extends over 13 amino acids. V lost 5 bases and J 5 bases, leaving 12 bases between the germline ends. In DNA form, the CDR3 reads TGTGCCAGCAGTACTGACAGTCCATATGGCTACACCTTC. The encoded protein is CASSTDSPYGYTF.